The present T cell receptor beta chain was sequenced within a study of blood T cell repertoires in COVID-19. This CDR3 comprises 15 residues. The germline V and J ends were trimmed by 6 bases and 2 bases, with 16 bases remaining between them. In germline, CDR1 is MDHEN, CDR2 SYDVKM. Clones were sequenced by immunoSEQ multiplex PCR, and TCRdb holds only the in-frame ones, with some missing. This table has a few hundred thousand clones, roughly 85% appearing once. This TCR came from a woman in her 40s who had recovered from COVID-19. The chain carries TRBV28 and TRBJ1-2, with a tentative D call TRBD1 (5 bases). The sequencing input was PBMCs or T cells enriched from blood (not recorded which). CDR3 DNA: TGTGCCAGCAGCTCGGGACTGGGACTCAACTATGGCTACACCTTC. As protein: CASSSGLGLNYGYTF.